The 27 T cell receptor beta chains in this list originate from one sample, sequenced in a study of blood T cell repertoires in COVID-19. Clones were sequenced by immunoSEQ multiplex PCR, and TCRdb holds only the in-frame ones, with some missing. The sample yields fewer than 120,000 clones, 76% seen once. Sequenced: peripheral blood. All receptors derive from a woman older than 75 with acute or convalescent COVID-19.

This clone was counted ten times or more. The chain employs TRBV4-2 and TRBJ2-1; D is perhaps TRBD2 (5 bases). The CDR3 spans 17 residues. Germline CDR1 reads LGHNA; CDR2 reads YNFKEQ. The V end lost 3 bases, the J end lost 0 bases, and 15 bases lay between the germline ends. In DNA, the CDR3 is TGTGCCAGCAGCCAGCTTCTAGCAAGAGGCTCCTACAATGAGCAGTTCTTC. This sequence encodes CASSQLLARGSYNEQFF.

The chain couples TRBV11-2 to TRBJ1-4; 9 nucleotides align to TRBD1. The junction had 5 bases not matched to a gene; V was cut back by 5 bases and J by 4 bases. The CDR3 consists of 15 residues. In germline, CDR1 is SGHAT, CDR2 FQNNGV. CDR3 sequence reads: CASSHRGRSNEKLFF. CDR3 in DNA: TGTGCCAGCAGCCACAGGGGGCGCAGTAATGAAAAACTGTTTTTT. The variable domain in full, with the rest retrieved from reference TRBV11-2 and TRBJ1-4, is EAGVAQSPRYKIIEKRQSVAFWCNPISGHATLYWYQQILGQGPKLLIQFQNNGVVDDSQLPKDRFSAERLKGVDSTLKIQPAKLEDSAVYLCASSHRGRSNEKLFFGSGTQLSVL.

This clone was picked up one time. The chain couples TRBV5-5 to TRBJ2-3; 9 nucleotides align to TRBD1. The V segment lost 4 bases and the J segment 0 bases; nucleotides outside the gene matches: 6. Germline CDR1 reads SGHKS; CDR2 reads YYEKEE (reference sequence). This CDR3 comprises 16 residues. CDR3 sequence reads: CASSRWGQGSTDTQYF. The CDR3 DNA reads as TGTGCCAGCAGCCGGTGGGGACAGGGAAGCACAGATACGCAGTATTTT.

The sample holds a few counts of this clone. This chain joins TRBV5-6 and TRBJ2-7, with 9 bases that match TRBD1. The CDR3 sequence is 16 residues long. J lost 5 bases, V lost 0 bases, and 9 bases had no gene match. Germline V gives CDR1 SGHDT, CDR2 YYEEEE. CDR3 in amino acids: CASSLAAGTGSHEQYF. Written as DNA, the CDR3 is TGTGCCAGCAGCTTGGCCGCGGGGACAGGGTCCCACGAGCAGTACTTC.

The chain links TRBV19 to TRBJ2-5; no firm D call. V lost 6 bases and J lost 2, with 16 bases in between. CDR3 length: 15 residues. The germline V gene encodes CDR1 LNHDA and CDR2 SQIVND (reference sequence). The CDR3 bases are TGTGCCAGTAGAGGAAACGGCCTAGGTCAAGAGACCCAGTACTTC. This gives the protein CASRGNGLGQETQYF.

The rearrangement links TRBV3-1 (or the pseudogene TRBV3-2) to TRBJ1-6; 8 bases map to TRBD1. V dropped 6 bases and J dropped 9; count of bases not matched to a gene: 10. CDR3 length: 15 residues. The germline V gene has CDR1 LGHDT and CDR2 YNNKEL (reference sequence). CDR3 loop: CASSPTQGAPSPLHF. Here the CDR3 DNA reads TGTGCCAGCAGTCCTACCCAGGGGGCCCCTTCACCCCTCCACTTT.

CDR3 region: CASSESAGEPYEQYF. The CDR3 DNA reads TGTGCCAGCAGTGAGTCAGCGGGAGAACCCTACGAGCAGTACTTC. The chain recombines TRBV6-4 with TRBJ2-7, with TRBD2 identical over 8 bases. Germline-derived CDR1 and CDR2 are MRHNA and SNTAGT. With V trimmed by 3 bases and J by 2 bases, 6 bases remained unmatched. This CDR3 is built from 15 residues.

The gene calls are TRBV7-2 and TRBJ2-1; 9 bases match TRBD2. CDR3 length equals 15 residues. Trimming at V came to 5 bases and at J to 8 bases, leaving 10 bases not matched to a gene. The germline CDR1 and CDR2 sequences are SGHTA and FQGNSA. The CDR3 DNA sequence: TGTGCCAGCAGCCCCTGGACTAGCGTTGGCTATGAGCAGTTCTTC. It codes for CASSPWTSVGYEQFF.

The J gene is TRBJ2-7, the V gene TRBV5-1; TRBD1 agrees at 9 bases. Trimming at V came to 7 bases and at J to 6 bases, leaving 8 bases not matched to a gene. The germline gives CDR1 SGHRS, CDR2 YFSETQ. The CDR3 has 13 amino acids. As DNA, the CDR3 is TGCGCCAGCTCGGGACAGGGCGTGAGCGAGCAGTACTTC. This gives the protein CASSGQGVSEQYF.

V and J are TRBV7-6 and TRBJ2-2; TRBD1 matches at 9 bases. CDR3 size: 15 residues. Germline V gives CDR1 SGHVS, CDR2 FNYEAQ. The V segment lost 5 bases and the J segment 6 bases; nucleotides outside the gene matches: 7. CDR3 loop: CASSASGTGPGELFF. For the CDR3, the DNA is TGTGCCAGCAGCGCATCCGGGACAGGGCCCGGGGAGCTGTTTTTT.

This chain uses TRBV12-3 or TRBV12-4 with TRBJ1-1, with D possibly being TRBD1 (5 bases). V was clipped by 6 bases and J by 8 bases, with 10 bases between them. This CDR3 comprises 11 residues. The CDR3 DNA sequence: TGTGCCAGCAGCAAGACAGAGGAAGCTTTCTTT. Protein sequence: CASSKTEEAFF.

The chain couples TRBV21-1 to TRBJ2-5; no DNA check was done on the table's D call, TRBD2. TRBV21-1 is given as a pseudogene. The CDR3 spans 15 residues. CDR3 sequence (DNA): TGTGCCAGCAGTTCAAAGCGGGGGGATCAAGAGACCCAGTACTTC. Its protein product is CASSSKRGDQETQYF.

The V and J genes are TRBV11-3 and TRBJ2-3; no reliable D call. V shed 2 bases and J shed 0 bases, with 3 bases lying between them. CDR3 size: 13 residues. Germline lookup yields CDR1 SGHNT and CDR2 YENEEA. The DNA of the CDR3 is TGTGCCAGCAGCTTACGGAGCACAGATACGCAGTATTTT. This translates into CASSLRSTDTQYF. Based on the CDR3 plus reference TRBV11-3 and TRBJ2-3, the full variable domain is EAGVVQSPRYKIIEKKQPVAFWCNPISGHNTLYWYLQNLGQGPELLIRYENEEAVDDSQLPKDRFSAERLKGVDSTLKIQPAELGDSAVYLCASSLRSTDTQYFGPGTRLTVL.

The CDR3 region has the DNA TGTGCCAGCAGCCGATCGGTTAGGAACACTGAAGCTTTCTTT. Residues: CASSRSVRNTEAFF. This chain joins TRBV27 and TRBJ1-1, with D hard to call. Germline CDR1 is MNHEY and CDR2 is SMNVEV (reference sequence). V was clipped by 6 bases and J by 1 base, with 12 bases between them. The CDR3 is made up of 14 amino acids.

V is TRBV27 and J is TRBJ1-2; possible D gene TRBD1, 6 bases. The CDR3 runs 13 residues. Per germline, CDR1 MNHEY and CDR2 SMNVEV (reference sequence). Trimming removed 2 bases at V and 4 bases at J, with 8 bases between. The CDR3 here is CASSLRGAYGYTF. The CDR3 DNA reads TGTGCCAGCAGTTTACGGGGGGCCTATGGCTACACCTTC.

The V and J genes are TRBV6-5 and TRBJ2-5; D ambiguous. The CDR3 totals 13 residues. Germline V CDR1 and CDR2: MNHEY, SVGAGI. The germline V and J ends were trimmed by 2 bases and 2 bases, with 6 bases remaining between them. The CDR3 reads CASSYTPQETQYF. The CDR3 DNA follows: TGTGCCAGCAGTTACACTCCACAAGAGACCCAGTACTTC.

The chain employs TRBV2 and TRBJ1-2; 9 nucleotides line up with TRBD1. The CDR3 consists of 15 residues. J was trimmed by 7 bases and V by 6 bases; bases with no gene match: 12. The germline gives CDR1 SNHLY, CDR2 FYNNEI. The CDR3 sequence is CASSPEGQGRRGYTF. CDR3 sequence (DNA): TGTGCCAGCAGCCCCGAGGGACAGGGACGTCGTGGCTACACCTTC.

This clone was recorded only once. CDR3 residues: CASSLQGGNIQYF. CDR3 DNA sequence: TGTGCCAGCAGCCTTCAGGGTGGGAACATTCAGTACTTC. The chain links TRBV5-4 to TRBJ2-4; D is possibly TRBD1 (5 bases). The CDR3 covers 13 residues. Per the germline V gene, CDR1 is SGHNT and CDR2 is YYREEE (reference sequence). V gave up 4 bases and J gave up 7 bases, with 12 bases separating them.

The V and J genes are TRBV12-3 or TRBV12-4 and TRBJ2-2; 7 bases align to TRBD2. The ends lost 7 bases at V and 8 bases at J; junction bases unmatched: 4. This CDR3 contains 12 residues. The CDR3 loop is CASMREMGELFF. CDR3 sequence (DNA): TGTGCCAGCATGCGGGAGATGGGGGAGCTGTTTTTT.

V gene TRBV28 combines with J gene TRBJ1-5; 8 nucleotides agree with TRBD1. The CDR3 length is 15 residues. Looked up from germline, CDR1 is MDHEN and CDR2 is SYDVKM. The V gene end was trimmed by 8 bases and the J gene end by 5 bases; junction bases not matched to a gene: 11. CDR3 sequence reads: CASEFDRGGDQPQHF. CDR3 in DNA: TGTGCCAGCGAATTCGACAGGGGCGGGGATCAGCCCCAGCATTTT.

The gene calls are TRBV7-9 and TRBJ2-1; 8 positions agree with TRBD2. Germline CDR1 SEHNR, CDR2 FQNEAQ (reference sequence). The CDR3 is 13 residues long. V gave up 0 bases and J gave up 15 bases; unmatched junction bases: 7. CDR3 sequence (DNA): TGTGCCAGCAGCTTAGCCCAGCGGGAGTCCGCGTTCTTC. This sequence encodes CASSLAQRESAFF.

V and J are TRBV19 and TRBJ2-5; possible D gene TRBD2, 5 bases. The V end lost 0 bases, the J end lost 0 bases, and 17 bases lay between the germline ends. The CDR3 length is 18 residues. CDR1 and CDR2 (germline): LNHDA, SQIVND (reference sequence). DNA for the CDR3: TGTGCCAGTAGTATAGATCTCCGGGATTCTGCCTACCAAGAGACCCAGTACTTC. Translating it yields CASSIDLRDSAYQETQYF. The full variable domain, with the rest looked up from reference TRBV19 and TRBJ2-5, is DGGITQSPKYLFRKEGQNVTLSCEQNLNHDAMYWYRQDPGQGLRLIYYSQIVNDFQKGDIAEGYSVSREKKESFPLTVTSAQKNPTAFYLCASSIDLRDSAYQETQYFGPGTRLLVL.

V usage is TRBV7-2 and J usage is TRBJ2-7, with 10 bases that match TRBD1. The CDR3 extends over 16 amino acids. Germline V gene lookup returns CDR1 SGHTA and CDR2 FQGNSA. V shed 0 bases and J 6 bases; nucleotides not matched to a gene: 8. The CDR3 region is CASSLANPGQGPEQYF. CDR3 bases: TGTGCCAGCAGCTTAGCCAATCCGGGACAGGGGCCCGAGCAGTACTTC.

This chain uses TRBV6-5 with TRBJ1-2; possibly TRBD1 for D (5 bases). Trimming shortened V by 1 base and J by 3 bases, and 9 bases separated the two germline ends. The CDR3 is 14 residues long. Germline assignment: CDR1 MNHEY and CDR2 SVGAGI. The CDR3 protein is CASSYFRGDYGYTF. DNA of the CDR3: TGTGCCAGCAGTTACTTTCGGGGGGACTATGGCTACACCTTC.

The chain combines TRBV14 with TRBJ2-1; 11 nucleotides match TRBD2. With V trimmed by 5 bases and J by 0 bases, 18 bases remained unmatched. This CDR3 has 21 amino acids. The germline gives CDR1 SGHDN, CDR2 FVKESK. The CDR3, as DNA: TGTGCCAGCAGCACGACTAGCGGGGCTTCCCCGCGACCAAGCTCCTACAATGAGCAGTTCTTC. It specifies CASSTTSGASPRPSSYNEQFF. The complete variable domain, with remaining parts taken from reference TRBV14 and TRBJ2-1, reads EAGVTQFPSHSVIEKGQTVTLRCDPISGHDNLYWYRRVMGKEIKFLLHFVKESKQDESGMPNNRFLAERTGGTYSTLKVQPAELEDSGVYFCASSTTSGASPRPSSYNEQFFGPGTRLTVL.

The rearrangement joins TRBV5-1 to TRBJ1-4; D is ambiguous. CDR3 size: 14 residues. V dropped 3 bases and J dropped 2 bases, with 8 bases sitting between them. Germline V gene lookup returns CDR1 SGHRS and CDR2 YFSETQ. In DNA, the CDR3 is TGCGCCAGCAGCTCGAGTACCACTAATGAAAAACTGTTTTTT. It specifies CASSSSTTNEKLFF.

The CDR3 loop is CASSDQGQNTEAFF. The CDR3 DNA reads TGCGCCAGCAGTGACCAGGGGCAGAACACTGAAGCTTTCTTT. This sequence joins TRBV10-2 and TRBJ1-1; D is possibly TRBD1 (6 bases). This CDR3 comprises 14 residues. The ends were cut back, 3 bases at V and 1 base at J, with 9 bases in the middle. Per germline, CDR1 WSHSY and CDR2 SAAADI.